A selection of T cell receptor beta chains follows, all from one sample in a study of blood T cells in healthy people across ages. TCRdb itself ran the 5' RACE reads through MiXCR, one entry per CDR3 protein. Of approximately 680,000 distinct CDR3 sequences in the sample, approximately 30% are singletons; the top ten hold approximately 15%. The sequenced material came from blood. The source of these receptors is an elderly woman in good health. Both conserved end residues are part of each CDR3. D genes are given only for firm matches. Size values are once, few and many counts, or a class for expanded clones, and some rows have none.

D	V	size	J	DNA	CDR3
TRBD1	TRBV5-4	many	TRBJ2-1	TGTGCCAGCAGTTTGCCCGGGACAGCCGAGCAGTTCTTC	CASSLPGTAEQFF
NA	TRBV11-1	few	TRBJ2-6	TGTGCCAGCAGCGGACCTTTAGGGGGAGGGGGGGCACTCCTTGGGGCCAACGTCCTGACTTTC	CASSGPLGGGGALLGANVLTF
NA	TRBV5-5	few	TRBJ1-5	TGTGCCAGCAGCTTGGACCCAGGGTGGGGCCAGCCCCAGCATTTT	CASSLDPGWGQPQHF
NA	TRBV29-1	NA	TRBJ1-4	TGCAGCGTTAGACACACCTCAACTAATGAAAAACTGTTTTTT	CSVRHTSTNEKLFF
TRBD2	TRBV20-1	NA	TRBJ2-1	TGCAGTGCTTCAGGGAGGGCGACCAATGAGCAGTTCTTC	CSASGRATNEQFF
NA	TRBV7-2	many	TRBJ2-5	TGTGCCAGCAGCTTAGTTGGGGGCCGGGAGACCCAGTACTTC	CASSLVGGRETQYF
NA	TRBV20-1	many	TRBJ2-7	TGCAGTGCTCAAAGACAGGTCTACGAGCAGTACTTC	CSAQRQVYEQYF
NA	TRBV2	once	TRBJ1-4	TGTACCAGCAGTGAAGCGTCCAGCTTTAATGAAAAACTGTTTTTT	CTSSEASSFNEKLFF
NA	TRBV6-1	few	TRBJ1-1	TGTGCCAGCAGTGGGTGGGTGAACACTGAAGCTTTCTTT	CASSGWVNTEAFF
NA	TRBV6-2/TRBV6-3	few	TRBJ2-5	TGTGCCAGCAGGTATCATCCCAGGGAGACCCAGTACTTC	CASRYHPRETQYF
NA	TRBV3-1	few	TRBJ1-2	TGTGCCAGCAGCCAAGATTTGGGAGGGGCTCGAGGCTACATCTTC	CASSQDLGGARGYIF
NA	TRBV5-1	NA	TRBJ2-7	TGCGCCAGCAGCATGACAGTTACCTCCTACGAGCAGTACTTC	CASSMTVTSYEQYF